These T cell receptor beta chains were read from a single sample in a study of OX40 agonist ivuxolimab in advanced cancers. The protocol was immunoSEQ multiplex PCR, while the TCRdb copy is restricted to in-frame clones and leaves out a portion. The repertoire holds roughly 73,000 clones, around 88% seen once, with 2.5% to 3% in the top ten. The sample consisted of CD4+ or CD8+ T cells sorted from blood, taken in a trial of the OX40 agonist ivuxolimab. The receptors here all came from an adult with an advanced solid tumor such as melanoma, head and neck, liver or kidney cancer. CDR3s include the opening cysteine and the closing phenylalanine or tryptophan. Fields, in order: clone size, V gene, J gene, D gene, CDR3 DNA, CDR3 protein. The D gene is left open where the match is weak. The size entry is marked missing in some rows and otherwise reads once, few, many or a size class.

.,TRBV7-2,TRBJ1-5,TRBD1,TGTGCCAGCAGCAGAGACAGGGACCAGCCCCAGCATTTT,CASSRDRDQPQHF
.,TRBV19,TRBJ2-7,TRBD2,TGTGCCAGTATGCAGACTAGCGGGAGTCCATACGAGCAGTACTTC,CASMQTSGSPYEQYF
.,TRBV7-6,TRBJ2-7,TRBD2,TGTGCCAGCAGGGCCGGGACTAGCATCGGGTCCCACGAGCAGTACTTC,CASRAGTSIGSHEQYF
.,TRBV4-2,TRBJ2-5,.,TGTGCCAGCAGCCAAGGGGGTGGCATACTCCAAGAGACCCAGTACTTC,CASSQGGGILQETQYF
once,TRBV18,TRBJ1-2,TRBD1,TGTGCCAGCTCACCAGGGACAGGGATTCATGGCTACACCTTC,CASSPGTGIHGYTF
.,TRBV5-6,TRBJ2-7,.,TGTGCCAGCAGCTTCGGGACGGACTACGAGCAGTACTTC,CASSFGTDYEQYF
.,TRBV25-1,TRBJ2-6,.,TGTGCCAGCAGTCCCCCTTCAGGGAGTGTCGGGGGGGCCAACGTCCTGACTTTC,CASSPPSGSVGGANVLTF
.,TRBV19,TRBJ2-7,TRBD2,TGTGCCAGTAGTCGCACTAGCGGGAGCGGGTACGAGCAGTACTTC,CASSRTSGSGYEQYF
.,TRBV7-9,TRBJ2-5,TRBD1,TGTGCCAGCACCCCTGGACAGGGAATAGGGGAGACCCAGTACTTC,CASTPGQGIGETQYF
.,TRBV5-6,TRBJ2-5,.,TGTGCCAGCAGCCCCGACCCGAGCTACCAAGAGACCCAGTACTTC,CASSPDPSYQETQYF
.,TRBV9,TRBJ2-6,.,TGTGCCAGCAGCGTAGTAGGGTCTGGGGCCAACGTCCTGACTTTC,CASSVVGSGANVLTF
.,TRBV11-1,TRBJ1-6,.,TGTGCCAGCAGCGCCCCTTGGGATTCACCCCTCCACTTT,CASSAPWDSPLHF
.,TRBV28,TRBJ1-2,TRBD1,TGTGCCAGCAGCCAATCTATAACAGGGGGGGATGGCTACACCTTC,CASSQSITGGDGYTF
.,TRBV2,TRBJ2-7,TRBD1,TGTGCCAGCAACCTTCGGACAGGGCTATCCGAGCAGTACTTC,CASNLRTGLSEQYF
.,TRBV28,TRBJ1-6,TRBD1,TGTGCCAGCAGCCCCTCCATGGGACAGGGGGATAATTCACCCCTCCACTTT,CASSPSMGQGDNSPLHF
.,TRBV5-4,TRBJ2-7,.,TGTGCCAGCAGCTTGGAGGACGAGCAGTACTTC,CASSLEDEQYF
.,TRBV27,TRBJ2-5,.,TGTGCCAGCAGTTCCCAGCAGACCCAGTACTTC,CASSSQQTQYF
.,TRBV11-3,TRBJ2-7,.,TGTGCCAGCAGCTTACTCACCGGGCCAAGTTACGAGCAGTACTTC,CASSLLTGPSYEQYF
.,TRBV6-1,TRBJ1-1,TRBD1,TGTGCCAGCAGTGAACAGCAGCAGACAGGGGTCACTGAAGCTTTCTTT,CASSEQQQTGVTEAFF
few,TRBV30,TRBJ2-7,.,TGTGCCCTCACGAGGGGCTACGAGCAGTACTTC,CALTRGYEQYF
.,TRBV2,TRBJ2-2,.,TGTGCCAGCAGTGAAACGTCCGGGGAGCTGTTTTTT,CASSETSGELFF
.,TRBV4-1,TRBJ2-3,TRBD2,TGCGCCAGCAGCCACGTAAGGACTAGCCGGTTAAATACGCAGTATTTT,CASSHVRTSRLNTQYF
few,TRBV21-1,TRBJ1-3,.,TGTGCCAGCAGCGCCGGGACAGGGGGCTGGGAAGGAAACACCATATATTTT,CASSAGTGGWEGNTIYF
.,TRBV9,TRBJ1-5,.,TGTGCCAGCAGCGTAGGTAGGGATAGCAATCAGCCCCAGCATTTT,CASSVGRDSNQPQHF
.,TRBV27,TRBJ1-2,TRBD1,TGTGCCAGCAGTTTGACAGGGAACTATGGCTACACCTTC,CASSLTGNYGYTF
.,TRBV29-1,TRBJ2-7,.,TGCAGCGTCTTAACAGGCGGTCACTACGAGCAGTACTTC,CSVLTGGHYEQYF
.,TRBV5-1,TRBJ2-7,TRBD2,TGCGCCAGCAGCTGGGCCCCCCCAGGGACTAGCGGGAACGAGCAGTACTTC,CASSWAPPGTSGNEQYF
.,TRBV7-9,TRBJ2-1,TRBD2,TGTGCCAGCAGCCCCCTAACTAGCGGAAACAATGAGCAGTTCTTC,CASSPLTSGNNEQFF
.,TRBV6-1,TRBJ1-2,.,TGTGCCAGCAGTTGGGAGGGGACCGCCGCGAGCTACACCTTC,CASSWEGTAASYTF
.,TRBV2,TRBJ2-7,TRBD2,TGTGCCAGCTCTAATTGGGGACTAGCGGGAGACGAGCAGTACTTC,CASSNWGLAGDEQYF
.,TRBV5-4,TRBJ2-5,TRBD1,TGTGCCAGCAGCCCACGGGACAGGGGAGGCGAGACCCAGTACTTC,CASSPRDRGGETQYF
.,TRBV19,TRBJ1-1,TRBD1,TGTGCCAGTAGTCCCCGAGGGCAGGGGGGGTCGACTGAAGCTTTCTTT,CASSPRGQGGSTEAFF
.,TRBV18,TRBJ1-5,.,TGTGCCAGCTCACCGGGCAACAATCAGCCCCAGCATTTT,CASSPGNNQPQHF
.,TRBV19,TRBJ2-3,.,TGTGCCAGTACCAGACGGGGGAACGGGCGGGACACAGATACGCAGTATTTT,CASTRRGNGRDTDTQYF
once,TRBV7-9,TRBJ2-1,.,TGTGCCACGGGGCTCTTAGGGAATGAGCAGTTCTTC,CATGLLGNEQFF
.,TRBV6-1,TRBJ2-3,TRBD2,TGTGCCAGCAGGCTACTAGCGGGCACAGATACGCAGTATTTT,CASRLLAGTDTQYF
once,TRBV19,TRBJ2-1,.,TGTGCCAGTAGTGCGGACCACATTTCCTACAATGAGCAGTTCTTC,CASSADHISYNEQFF